This TCR beta chain was observed in a study of blood T cell repertoires in COVID-19. Germline CDR1 SQVTM, CDR2 ANQGSEA. There are 15 residues in the CDR3. With V trimmed by 6 bases and J by 3 bases, 10 bases remained unmatched. Method: immunoSEQ multiplex PCR; TCRdb's copy keeps in-frame clones and lacks some. The table includes about 190,000 clones, roughly 91% detected once. Sequencing was performed on peripheral blood. This receptor was obtained from a man aged 35 to 55 with active or convalescent COVID-19. The chain has TRBV29-1 and TRBJ2-3; the match to TRBD1 covers 9 bases. CDR3 nucleotide sequence: TGCAGCGTCGATTCTCTGACAGGGGGGACAGATACGCAGTATTTT. As protein: CSVDSLTGGTDTQYF.